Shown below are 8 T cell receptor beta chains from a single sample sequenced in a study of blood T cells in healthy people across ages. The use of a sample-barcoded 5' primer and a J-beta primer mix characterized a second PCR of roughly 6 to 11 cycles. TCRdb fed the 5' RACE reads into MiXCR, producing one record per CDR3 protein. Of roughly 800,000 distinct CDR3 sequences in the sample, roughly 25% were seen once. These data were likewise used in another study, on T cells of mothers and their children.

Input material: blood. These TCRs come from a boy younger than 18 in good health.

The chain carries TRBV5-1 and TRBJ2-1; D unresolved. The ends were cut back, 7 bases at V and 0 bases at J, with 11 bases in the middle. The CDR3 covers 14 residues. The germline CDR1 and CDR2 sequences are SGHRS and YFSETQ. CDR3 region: CASVILLSYNEQFF. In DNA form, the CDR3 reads TGCGCCAGCGTTATACTCCTCTCCTACAATGAGCAGTTCTTC.

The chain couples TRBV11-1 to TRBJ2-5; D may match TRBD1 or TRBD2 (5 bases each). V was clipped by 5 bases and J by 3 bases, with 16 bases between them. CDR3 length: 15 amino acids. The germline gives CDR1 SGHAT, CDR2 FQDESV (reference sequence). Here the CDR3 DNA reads TGTGCCAGCAGCGGACCCGGGACGGCGGAAGAGACCCAGTACTTC. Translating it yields CASSGPGTAEETQYF.

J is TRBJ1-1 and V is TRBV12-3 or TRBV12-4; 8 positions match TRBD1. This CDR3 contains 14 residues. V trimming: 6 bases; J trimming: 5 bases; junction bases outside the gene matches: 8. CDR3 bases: TGTGCCAGCAGGACAGGGGCGTCGGAGACTGAAGCTTTCTTT. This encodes CASRTGASETEAFF.

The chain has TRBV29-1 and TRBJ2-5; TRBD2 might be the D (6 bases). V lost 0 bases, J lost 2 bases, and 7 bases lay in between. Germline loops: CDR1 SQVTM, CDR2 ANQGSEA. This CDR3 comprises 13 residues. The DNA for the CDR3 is TGCAGCGTTGAAGACGGGAGACAAGAGACCCAGTACTTC. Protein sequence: CSVEDGRQETQYF.

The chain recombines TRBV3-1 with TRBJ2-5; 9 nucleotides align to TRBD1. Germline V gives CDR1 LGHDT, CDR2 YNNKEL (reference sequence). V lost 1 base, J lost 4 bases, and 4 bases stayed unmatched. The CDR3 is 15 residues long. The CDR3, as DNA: TGTGCCAGCAGCCAAGGACAGGGGGTGCGAGAGACCCAGTACTTC. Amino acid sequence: CASSQGQGVRETQYF.

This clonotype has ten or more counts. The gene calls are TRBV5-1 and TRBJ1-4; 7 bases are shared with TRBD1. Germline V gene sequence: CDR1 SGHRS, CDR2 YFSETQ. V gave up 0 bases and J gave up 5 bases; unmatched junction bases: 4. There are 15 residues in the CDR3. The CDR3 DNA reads TGCGCCAGCAGCTTGGATGGACAGGTGAATGAAAAACTGTTTTTT. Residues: CASSLDGQVNEKLFF.

DNA of the CDR3: TGCAGTGCTAGCACAGGGAAGGGCTATGGCTACACCTTC. Translated: CSASTGKGYGYTF. The chain uses TRBV20-1 and TRBJ1-2, with D perhaps matching TRBD1 (6 bases). V lost 3 bases, J lost 4 bases, and 12 bases lay in between. The CDR3 loop spans 13 amino acids. CDR1 is DFQATT and CDR2 is SNEGSKA in the germline V gene (reference sequence).

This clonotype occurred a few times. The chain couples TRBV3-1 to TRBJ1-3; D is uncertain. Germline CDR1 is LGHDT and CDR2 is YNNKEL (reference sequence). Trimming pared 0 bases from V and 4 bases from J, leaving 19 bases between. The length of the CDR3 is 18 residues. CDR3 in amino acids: CASSQDRLRGWEGNTIYF. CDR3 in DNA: TGTGCCAGCAGCCAAGATCGCCTTCGAGGATGGGAAGGAAACACCATATATTTT.